The next 4 T cell receptor beta chains were all read from a single sample in a study of blood T cell repertoires in COVID-19. Here immunoSEQ multiplex PCR was the method, and the copy in TCRdb shows in-frame clones only, minus some. There are under 300,000 clones in the sample; about 89% occur only once, and roughly 8.6% lies in the top ten. Sequencing used PBMCs or T cells enriched from blood (not recorded which). The receptors come from a man in his forties who had recovered from COVID-19.

This clone was counted between two and nine times. The rearrangement links TRBV28 to TRBJ1-1; 8 bases agree with TRBD1. V shed 11 bases, J shed 2 bases, and the junction held 1 base outside the gene matches. The germline CDR1 and CDR2 sequences are MDHEN and SYDVKM. The CDR3 runs 11 residues. The CDR3 DNA sequence: TGTGCCGGACAGGGTAACACTGAAGCTTTCTTT. Its protein is CAGQGNTEAFF.

This clone came up once. The chain carries TRBV5-4 and TRBJ1-6; D remains unclear. V was shortened by 2 bases and J by 5 bases, with 8 bases between the two germline ends. The CDR3 is 14 amino acids. Germline lookup yields CDR1 SGHNT and CDR2 YYREEE (reference sequence). CDR3 DNA sequence: TGTGCCAGCAGCTTAAGGAGGGATAATTCACCCCTCCACTTT. It codes for CASSLRRDNSPLHF.

This clone turned up a few times. The CDR3 DNA follows: TGTGCCAGCAGCCGGAGACTAGCGGGAGGGACCTACGAGCAGTACTTC. The encoded protein is CASSRRLAGGTYEQYF. The chain recombines TRBV14 with TRBJ2-7; 14 bases map to TRBD2. Germline loops: CDR1 SGHDN, CDR2 FVKESK. V was clipped by 4 bases and J by 2 bases; unmatched bases: 4. There are 16 residues in the CDR3.

The rearrangement uses TRBV11-3 and TRBJ1-4; 7 bases match TRBD1. Per the germline V gene, CDR1 is SGHNT and CDR2 is YENEEA. This CDR3 is 15 amino acids long. V lost 1 base and J lost 7; bases outside the gene matches: 6. CDR3 sequence reads: CASSLVRQGGEKLFF. The DNA of the CDR3 is TGTGCCAGCAGCTTAGTTCGACAGGGAGGTGAAAAACTGTTTTTT.